The T cell receptor (beta chain) under discussion was sequenced for a study of CD8 T cells in ankylosing spondylitis. MiXCR, applied by TCRdb to the 5' RACE reads, yields one record per CDR3 protein. Of about 240,000 distinct CDR3 sequences listed, about 11% are singletons. Germline CDR1 is LGHNA and CDR2 is YNFKEQ. The length of the CDR3 is 15 residues. V was trimmed by 0 bases and J by 2 bases, leaving 9 bases between them. This clonotype was counted at least ten times. Its cognate antigen is unknown. Study-wide points: One TCR beta motif, made up of roughly 8 highly homologous variants, appeared characteristic of ankylosing spondylitis blood.

The receptor comes from a male donor with ankylosing spondylitis or in good health (not recorded which). The sequenced material came from blood, either unsorted or a sorted T cell fraction (not recorded which). The rearrangement joins TRBV4-2 to TRBJ2-3, with D possibly being TRBD2 (6 bases). CDR3 protein: CASSQERGITDTQYF. CDR3 coding DNA: TGTGCCAGCAGCCAAGAGCGGGGCATCACAGATACGCAGTATTTT.